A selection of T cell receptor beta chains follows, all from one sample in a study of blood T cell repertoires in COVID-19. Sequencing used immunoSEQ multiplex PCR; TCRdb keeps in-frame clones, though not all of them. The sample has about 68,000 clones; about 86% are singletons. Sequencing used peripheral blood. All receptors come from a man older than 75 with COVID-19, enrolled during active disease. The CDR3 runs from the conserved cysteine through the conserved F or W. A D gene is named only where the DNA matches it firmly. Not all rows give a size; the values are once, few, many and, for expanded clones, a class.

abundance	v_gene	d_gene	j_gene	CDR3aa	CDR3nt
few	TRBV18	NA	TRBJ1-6	CASSQAGNNSPLHF	TGTGCCAGCTCCCAGGCGGGAAATAATTCACCCCTCCACTTT
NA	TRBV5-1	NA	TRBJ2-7	CASSSPAGNHEQYF	TGCGCCAGCAGCTCCCCAGCAGGGAACCACGAGCAGTACTTC
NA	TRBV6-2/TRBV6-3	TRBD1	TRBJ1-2	CASSKSGQTFYGYTF	TGTGCCAGCAGCAAATCGGGACAGACCTTCTATGGCTACACCTTC
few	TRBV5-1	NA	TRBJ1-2	CASSLAENYGYTF	TGCGCCAGCAGCTTGGCCGAGAACTATGGCTACACCTTC
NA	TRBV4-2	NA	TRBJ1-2	CASSPGWTANYGYTF	TGTGCCAGCAGCCCAGGTTGGACAGCTAACTATGGCTACACCTTC
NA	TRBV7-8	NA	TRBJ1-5	CASSLAGLGNQPQHF	TGTGCCAGCAGCTTAGCGGGGCTGGGCAATCAGCCCCAGCATTTT
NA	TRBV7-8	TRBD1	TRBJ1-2	CASSKGTGYSNYGYTF	TGTGCCAGCTCCAAGGGGACAGGATACTCTAACTATGGCTACACCTTC
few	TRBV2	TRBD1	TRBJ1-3	CASSFGQGAGNTIYF	TGTGCCAGCAGCTTTGGACAGGGGGCTGGAAACACCATATATTTT
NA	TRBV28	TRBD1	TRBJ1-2	CASSSYRGPEDGYTF	TGTGCCAGCAGTTCCTACAGGGGTCCCGAGGATGGCTACACCTTC
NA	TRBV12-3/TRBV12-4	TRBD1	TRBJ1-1	CASSFRGPTEAFF	TGTGCCAGCAGTTTCAGGGGGCCCACTGAAGCTTTCTTT
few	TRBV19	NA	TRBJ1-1	CASSIPETEAFF	TGTGCCAGTAGTATCCCCGAGACTGAAGCTTTCTTT
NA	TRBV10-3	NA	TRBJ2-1	CAIGWSSYNEQFF	TGTGCCATCGGGTGGAGCTCCTACAATGAGCAGTTCTTC
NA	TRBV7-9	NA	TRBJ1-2	CASSLDQGHYGYTF	TGTGCCAGCAGCTTAGATCAGGGCCACTATGGCTACACCTTC
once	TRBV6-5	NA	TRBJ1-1	CASSPTLGNTEAFF	TGTGCCAGCAGCCCCACGCTAGGGAACACTGAAGCTTTCTTT